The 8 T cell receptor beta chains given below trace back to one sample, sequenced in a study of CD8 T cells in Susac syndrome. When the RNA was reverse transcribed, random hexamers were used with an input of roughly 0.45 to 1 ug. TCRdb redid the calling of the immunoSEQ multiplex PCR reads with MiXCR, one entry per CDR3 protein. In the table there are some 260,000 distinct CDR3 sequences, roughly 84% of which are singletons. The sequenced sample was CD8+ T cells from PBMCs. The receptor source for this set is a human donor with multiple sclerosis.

The CDR3 sequence: CASSADRSSYNEQFF. In DNA form, the CDR3 reads TGTGCCAGCAGCGCCGACAGATCCTCCTACAATGAGCAGTTCTTC. The chain is built from TRBV9 and TRBJ2-1; maybe TRBD1 (5 bases). Germline CDR1 SGDLS, CDR2 YYNGEE. The V end was cut by 3 bases, the J end by 0 bases, with 10 bases between. This CDR3 contains 15 residues.

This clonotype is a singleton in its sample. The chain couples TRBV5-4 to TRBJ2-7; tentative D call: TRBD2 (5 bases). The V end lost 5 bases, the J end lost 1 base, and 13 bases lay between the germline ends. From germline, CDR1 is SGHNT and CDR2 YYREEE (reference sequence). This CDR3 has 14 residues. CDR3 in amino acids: CASREEAASYEQYF. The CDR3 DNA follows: TGTGCCAGCAGAGAGGAGGCCGCTTCCTACGAGCAGTACTTC.

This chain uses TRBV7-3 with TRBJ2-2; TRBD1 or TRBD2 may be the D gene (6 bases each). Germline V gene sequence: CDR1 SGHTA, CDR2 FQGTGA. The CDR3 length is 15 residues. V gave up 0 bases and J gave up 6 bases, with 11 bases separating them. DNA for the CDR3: TGTGCCAGCAGCTTAACGGGGGGCGAACCCGGGGAGCTGTTTTTT. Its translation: CASSLTGGEPGELFF.

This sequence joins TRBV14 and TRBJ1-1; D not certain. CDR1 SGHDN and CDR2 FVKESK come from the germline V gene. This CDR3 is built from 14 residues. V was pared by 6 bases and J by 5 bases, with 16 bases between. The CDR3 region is CASRASGRRTEAFF. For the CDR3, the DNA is TGTGCCAGCAGGGCCTCGGGGAGGAGGACTGAAGCTTTCTTT.

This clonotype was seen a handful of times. The CDR3 coding sequence is TGTGCCAGCAGTGTCCTCCTCCTTGCGGGAGCTTTCTTT. Amino acids: CASSVLLLAGAFF. This chain connects TRBV6-1 to TRBJ1-1; D remains unclear. Germline CDR1 and CDR2: MNHNS and SASEGT. The CDR3 sequence is 13 residues long. Trimming pared 4 bases from V and 10 bases from J, leaving 16 bases between.

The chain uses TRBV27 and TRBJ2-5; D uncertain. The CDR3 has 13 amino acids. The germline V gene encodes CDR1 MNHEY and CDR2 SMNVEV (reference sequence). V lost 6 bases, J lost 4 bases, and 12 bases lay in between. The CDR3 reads CASSPSWRETQYF. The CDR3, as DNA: TGTGCCAGCAGCCCTAGTTGGCGAGAGACCCAGTACTTC.

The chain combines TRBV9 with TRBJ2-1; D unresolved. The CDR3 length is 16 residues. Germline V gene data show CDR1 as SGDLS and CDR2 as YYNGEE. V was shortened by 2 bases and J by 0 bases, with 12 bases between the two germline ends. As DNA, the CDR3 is TGTGCCAGCAGCGTTGGCCAAAGCAGCTCCTACAATGAGCAGTTCTTC. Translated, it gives CASSVGQSSSYNEQFF.

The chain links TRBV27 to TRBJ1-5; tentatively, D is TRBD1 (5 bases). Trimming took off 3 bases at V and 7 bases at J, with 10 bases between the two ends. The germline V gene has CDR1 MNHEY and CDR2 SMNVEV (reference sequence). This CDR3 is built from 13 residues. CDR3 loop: CASSFEGVQPQHF. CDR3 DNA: TGTGCCAGCAGTTTCGAAGGGGTACAGCCCCAGCATTTT.